The 8 T cell receptor beta chains below were found in one sample sequenced in a study of neurological immune-mediated disorders. One entry per CDR3 protein results from TCRdb running MiXCR on the 5' RACE reads. The sample gives more than 15,000 distinct CDR3 sequences, less than 3.5% of which show up once; 4.5% to 5.5% is in the top ten. The sample was PBMCs. Every receptor here comes from a woman between 18 and 29 years old with multiple sclerosis.

CDR3 residues: CASSYDRNAFF. In DNA form, the CDR3 reads TGTGCCAGCAGCTATGACAGGAACGCTTTCTTT. The genes are TRBV7-9 and TRBJ1-1; maybe TRBD1 (6 bases). Germline CDR1 reads SEHNR; CDR2 reads FQNEAQ (reference sequence). This CDR3 comprises 11 residues. V gave up 4 bases and J gave up 11 bases, with 11 bases separating them. The variable domain in full, with the rest retrieved from reference TRBV7-9 and TRBJ1-1, is DTGVSQNPRHKITKRGQNVTFRCDPISEHNRLYWYRQTLGQGPEFLTYFQNEAQLEKSRLLSDRFSAERPKGSFSTLEIQRTEQGDSAMYLCASSYDRNAFFGQGTRLTVV.

In its sample, this clonotype ranks as medium-sized. The V and J genes are TRBV20-1 and TRBJ1-1, with TRBD1 as a possible D gene (6 bases). Germline V gene lookup returns CDR1 DFQATT and CDR2 SNEGSKA (reference sequence). There are 14 residues in the CDR3. V gave up 3 bases and J gave up 0 bases, with 11 bases separating them. This CDR3 is CSASREGVNTEAFF. Here the CDR3 DNA reads TGCAGTGCTAGTAGGGAGGGGGTGAACACTGAAGCTTTCTTT.

This clonotype has at least ten counts. The chain links TRBV28 to TRBJ2-3, with D hard to call. CDR1 is MDHEN and CDR2 is SYDVKM in the germline V gene. The CDR3 has 15 amino acids. Trimming left V 5 bases short and J 0 bases short, with 12 bases between. The DNA for the CDR3 is TGTGCCAGCAGTCCCCTAGTGAAAAGCACAGATACGCAGTATTTT. Its protein product is CASSPLVKSTDTQYF.

The sample holds many counts of this clonotype. The genes are TRBV7-8 and TRBJ2-7; TRBD1 agrees at 8 bases. The CDR3 extends over 14 amino acids. Germline CDR1 is SGHVS and CDR2 is FQNEAQ. Trimming removed 5 bases from V and 5 bases from J; junction bases left unmatched: 8. The CDR3 sequence is CASSPRTGFNEQYF. CDR3 sequence (DNA): TGTGCCAGCAGCCCTCGGACAGGGTTTAACGAGCAGTACTTC.

This clonotype was counted many times. CDR3 sequence reads: CASSLQGPQETQYF. The CDR3 bases are TGTGCCAGCAGCCTACAGGGGCCCCAAGAGACCCAGTACTTC. This sequence joins TRBV3-1 and TRBJ2-5, with 7 bases lining up with TRBD1. The V and J ends lost 4 bases and 1 base, in that order; junction bases with no gene match: 3. The CDR3 has 14 amino acids. From germline, CDR1 is LGHDT and CDR2 YNNKEL (reference sequence).

This clonotype has ten or more counts. The genes are TRBV10-3 and TRBJ2-3; TRBD1 is a possible D gene (5 bases). Germline loops: CDR1 ENHRY, CDR2 SYGVKD. The length of the CDR3 is 13 residues. V shed 6 bases and J shed 6 bases, with 13 bases lying between them. CDR3 nucleotides: TGTGCCATCAGAGGGGCGAGTATGGATACGCAGTATTTT. Translated: CAIRGASMDTQYF.

As regards this clonotype: A read error is likely, as this CDR3 ends without the conserved phenylalanine or tryptophan. V usage is TRBV4-3 and J usage is TRBJ2-1; D remains ambiguous. V was shortened by 3 bases and J by 5 bases, with 17 bases between the two germline ends. The CDR3 has 16 amino acids. Germline CDR1 reads LGHNA; CDR2 reads YSLEER. CDR3 region: CASSQDSRSTNNEQFY. CDR3 in DNA: TGCGCCAGCAGCCAGGATTCTAGATCCACCAACAATGAGCAGTTCTAC.

This clonotype appeared many times. This chain connects TRBV6-2 or TRBV6-3 to TRBJ1-1; the D gene is possibly TRBD1 (6 bases). V was clipped by 4 bases and J by 5 bases, with 23 bases between them. This CDR3 is 17 amino acids long. CDR1 MNHEY and CDR2 SVGEGT come from the germline V gene. CDR3 sequence reads: CASSFLRVGGRDTEAFF. CDR3 nucleotides: TGTGCCAGCAGTTTTCTCCGGGTGGGGGGCCGGGATACTGAAGCTTTCTTT.